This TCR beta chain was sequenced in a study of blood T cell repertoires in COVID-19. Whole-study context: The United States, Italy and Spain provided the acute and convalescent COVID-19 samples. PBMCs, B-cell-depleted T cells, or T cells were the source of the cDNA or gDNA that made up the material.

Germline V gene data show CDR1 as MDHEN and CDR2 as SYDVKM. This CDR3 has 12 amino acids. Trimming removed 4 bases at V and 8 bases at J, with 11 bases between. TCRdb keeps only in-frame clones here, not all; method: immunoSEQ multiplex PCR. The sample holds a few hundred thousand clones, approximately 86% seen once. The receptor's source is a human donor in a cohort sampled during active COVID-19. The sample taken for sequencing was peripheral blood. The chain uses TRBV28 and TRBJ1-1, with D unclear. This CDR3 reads CASSSGSLEAFF. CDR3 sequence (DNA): TGTGCCAGCAGTTCGGGGTCGCTAGAAGCTTTCTTT.